This entry features one T cell receptor beta chain sequence. The CDR3 contains 11 residues. From germline, CDR1 is LGHNA and CDR2 YNFKEQ. Trimming pared 0 bases from V and 5 bases from J, leaving 2 bases between. MiXCR, applied by TCRdb to the 5' RACE reads, yields one record per CDR3 protein. The table records some 250,000 distinct CDR3 sequences, 6.9% of them present only once. This specimen comes from a study of T cells after yellow fever vaccination. J is TRBJ2-7 and V is TRBV4-2; D gene ambiguous. Sequencing was performed on CD4+ T cells sorted from PBMCs, taken 15 days after the yellow fever booster vaccination. This clonotype originated in a man between 25 and 39 years old who received the YFV17D yellow fever vaccine. The CDR3 protein is CASSQDNEQYF. CDR3 DNA: TGTGCCAGCAGCCAAGATAACGAGCAGTACTTC.